This T cell receptor beta chain was identified during a study of blood T cells in healthy people across ages. Overall study results and limits: CMV status of donors was unknown, possibly confounding expanded clonotype changes.

This clonotype was seen repeatedly, ten times or more. Its specificity is not known. Germline CDR1 reads DFQATT; CDR2 reads SNEGSKA (reference sequence). CDR3 length equals 16 residues. The germline V and J ends were trimmed by 5 bases and 6 bases, with 23 bases remaining between them. Sample-barcoded 5' priming and a J-beta primer mix drove a second PCR of about 6 to 11 cycles. TCRdb passed the 5' RACE reads through MiXCR, listing each CDR3 protein once. Of 850,000 to 1,100,000 distinct CDR3 sequences in the sample, roughly two fifths were seen once. Sequenced: blood. This sequence originates from a man younger than 30 in good health. The gene calls are TRBV20-1 and TRBJ2-1, with D possibly being TRBD2 (7 bases). CDR3 protein: CSASPLGGGPSNEQFF. The CDR3, as DNA: TGCAGTGCTTCCCCTTTAGGGGGGGGGCCATCCAATGAGCAGTTCTTC.